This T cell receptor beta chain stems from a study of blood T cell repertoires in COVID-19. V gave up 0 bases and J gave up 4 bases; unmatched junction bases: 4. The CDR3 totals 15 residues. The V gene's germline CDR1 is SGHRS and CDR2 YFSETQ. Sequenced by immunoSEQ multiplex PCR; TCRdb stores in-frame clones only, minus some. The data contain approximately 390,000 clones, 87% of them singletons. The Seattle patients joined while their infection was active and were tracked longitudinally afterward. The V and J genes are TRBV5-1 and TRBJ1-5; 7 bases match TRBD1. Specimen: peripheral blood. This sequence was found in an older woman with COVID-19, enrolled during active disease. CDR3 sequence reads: CASSLGGQPNQPQHF. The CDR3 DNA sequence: TGCGCCAGCAGCTTGGGGGGACAGCCTAATCAGCCCCAGCATTTT.